The entry below describes one T cell receptor beta chain. What it binds is not known. The PCR had 60 Vbeta and 13 Jbeta primers. Here immunoSEQ multiplex PCR was the method, and the copy in TCRdb shows in-frame clones only, minus some. Of 200,000 to 300,000 clones in the sample, approximately 81% were seen once. The sample comes from a study of cytomegalovirus exposure and HLA in healthy donors. CDR3 length equals 18 residues. Study results and caveats: Prior analysis indicated that the majority of TCR beta V segments exhibited productivity approximately 90% or approximately 30% of the time. There were several of the most significant clusters that appeared linked to common viral pathogens in a later analysis. Overall, approximately 180 TCR beta chains were annotated as cytomegalovirus-associated.

The source of this sequence is a woman aged 55-69 years in good health and CMV-seropositive. The chain couples TRBV12-1 to TRBJ2-2; the D segment call TRBD2 is taken from the table without a DNA check. TRBV12-1 corresponds to a pseudogene. Sequencing was carried out using PBMCs. The CDR3 sequence is CASSFEPIAGEGSGELFF. CDR3 bases: TGTGCCAGCAGCTTTGAACCGATAGCGGGAGAGGGGAGCGGGGAGCTGTTTTTT.